Listed below are T cell receptor beta chains from one sample, sequenced in a study of T cells in Graves' hyperthyroidism and ophthalmopathy. Via MiXCR, TCRdb re-called the multiplex PCR reads, giving one row per CDR3 protein. The sample lists roughly 300,000 distinct CDR3 sequences, 21% occurring once. Input material: blood. Every receptor here comes from a woman between 50 and 59 years old with Graves' hyperthyroidism. Both conserved end residues are part of each CDR3. A D gene is named only where the DNA matches it firmly. The size entry is marked missing in some rows and otherwise reads once, few, many or a size class.

>-|many|TRBV2|TRBJ1-1
TGTGCCACTCATACAGGGACTGAAGCTTTCTTT
CATHTGTEAFF
>-|many|TRBV5-1|TRBJ1-2
TGCGCCAGCAGCTTACCCGGACAGCCCTATGGCTACACCTTC
CASSLPGQPYGYTF
>-|many|TRBV5-5|TRBJ1-1
TGTGCCAGCAGCTTGGCTTTGGGTTACACTGAAGCTTTCTTT
CASSLALGYTEAFF
>TRBD2|-|TRBV10-3|TRBJ2-2
TGTGCCATCAGTGTCGGTAGCGGGGGGGAAAACACCGGGGAGCTGTTTTTT
CAISVGSGGENTGELFF
>-|few|TRBV28|TRBJ1-3
TGTGCCAGCAGTTTTCGACAGAGTGGAAACACCATATATTTT
CASSFRQSGNTIYF
>-|-|TRBV30|TRBJ2-2
TGTGCCTGGAGTGTAGGGACTCTGAACACCGGGGAGCTGTTTTTT
CAWSVGTLNTGELFF
>TRBD2|few|TRBV18|TRBJ2-1
TGTGCCAGCTTTCCGGGACTAGCGGGAGATGAGCAGTTCTTC
CASFPGLAGDEQFF
>TRBD2|many|TRBV28|TRBJ2-7
TGTGCCAGCCAACGTGGGGGGGGACCCTCCTACGAGCAGTACTTC
CASQRGGGPSYEQYF
>-|many|TRBV12-3/TRBV12-4|TRBJ2-1
TGTGCCAGCAGTTGGCGGCTGAGCTCCTACAATGAGCAGTTCTTC
CASSWRLSSYNEQFF
>TRBD2|-|TRBV2|TRBJ2-1
TGTGCCAGCAGAGACGATAGCGGGAGCGGATACAATGAGCAGTTCTTC
CASRDDSGSGYNEQFF
>-|many|TRBV28|TRBJ1-4
TGTGCCAGCAGGGGGACCCCTACGAGGACTAATGAAAAACTGTTTTTT
CASRGTPTRTNEKLFF
>-|many|TRBV5-1|TRBJ2-7
TGCGCCAGCAGCTTGCACGGGAGCGTTGGCGAGCAGTACTTC
CASSLHGSVGEQYF
>-|few|TRBV6-5|TRBJ2-1
TGTGCCAGCAGTTACTCTTCGGGATATGAGCAGTTCTTC
CASSYSSGYEQFF
>TRBD1|-|TRBV10-3|TRBJ1-2
TGTGCCATCGGCCAAGACAGGGACGCAGATGGCTACACCTTC
CAIGQDRDADGYTF
>-|-|TRBV6-1|TRBJ1-5
TGTGCCAGCAGCAGGGTTTTCAATCAGCCCCAGCATTTT
CASSRVFNQPQHF
>-|many|TRBV2|TRBJ2-1
TGTGCCAGCAGTGAAGAATTATACTCCTACAATGAGCAGTTCTTC
CASSEELYSYNEQFF
>-|-|TRBV6-1|TRBJ1-5
TGTGCCAGCGCAGTGGGGACTTCAAATCAGCCCCAGCATTTT
CASAVGTSNQPQHF
>TRBD2|many|TRBV29-1|TRBJ2-1
TGCAGCGTTGGGACTAGCAATTCGGCAAACAATGAGCAGTTCTTC
CSVGTSNSANNEQFF
>-|few|TRBV5-1|TRBJ2-2
TGCGCCAGCAGCAGACGGGGTGACACCGGGGAGCTGTTTTTT
CASSRRGDTGELFF
>-|many|TRBV5-5|TRBJ2-5
TGTGCCAGCAGCTTGGAGGGACGCAATACCCAAGAGACCCAGTACTTC
CASSLEGRNTQETQYF
>TRBD1|many|TRBV7-9|TRBJ1-1
TGTGCCAGCAGCACCTACAGGGGACGGGGGAACACTGAAGCTTTCTTT
CASSTYRGRGNTEAFF
>-|-|TRBV3-1|TRBJ1-4
TGTGCCAGCAGCCAAGCCTTCGCGAAAGGTGAAAAACTGTTTTTT
CASSQAFAKGEKLFF
>-|many|TRBV6-1|TRBJ1-2
TGTGCCAGCAGTGATTCCGGGACTGCGAACTATGGCTACACCTTC
CASSDSGTANYGYTF
>TRBD2|-|TRBV7-2|TRBJ2-5
TGTGCCAGCAGCTTTGAACTAGCGGGACTCCAAGAGACCCAGTACTTC
CASSFELAGLQETQYF
>TRBD2|-|TRBV20-1|TRBJ2-1
TGCAGTGCTAGTCTGGGACTAGCGACTCTCCTTTACAATGAGCAGTTCTTC
CSASLGLATLLYNEQFF